Listed below are T cell receptor beta chains from one sample, sequenced in a study of beta chain features in type 1 diabetes. Libraries were prepared by immunoSEQ multiplex PCR; TCRdb keeps only in-frame clonotypes and omits some of them. The sample comprises 900,000 or so clones, roughly 15% of which are singletons, and about 0.02% rests with the top ten. Sequencing input: naive CD4+ T cells from blood. Every receptor here comes from a woman under 30 in good health. Both conserved end residues are part of each CDR3. The D gene is left open where the match is weak. Clone sizes are given selectively: once, few, many, or a class where the clone is expanded.

.	TRBV2	TRBJ2-7	few	TGTGCCAGCAAGGGTATCTACGAGCAGTACTTC	CASKGIYEQYF
.	TRBV29-1	TRBJ2-3	few	TGCAGCGTTGGGTTGGAGAGACTTACGCAGTATTTT	CSVGLERLTQYF
.	TRBV28	TRBJ1-2	.	TGTGCCAGCAGCGAATTACAGGGAGCTCCTTCCTATGGCTACACCTTC	CASSELQGAPSYGYTF
.	TRBV6-5	TRBJ2-7	few	TGTGCCAGCAGTTACTCGAGGCAGGTGCTGGGCGAGCAGTACTTC	CASSYSRQVLGEQYF
TRBD1	TRBV4-3	TRBJ2-7	few	TGCGCCAGCAGCCAACAGACAGGGAATGCCTACGAGCAGTACTTC	CASSQQTGNAYEQYF
.	TRBV9	TRBJ2-1	.	TGTGCCAGCAGCGTAACGGTTAGCGGAGACTACAATGAGCAGTTCTTC	CASSVTVSGDYNEQFF
.	TRBV28	TRBJ1-2	.	TGTGCCAGCAGTTTAGGGCGTGGGTTGCACGGCTACACCTTC	CASSLGRGLHGYTF
.	TRBV5-1	TRBJ1-3	.	TGCGCCAGCAGCACTGGACAGCCGATCTCTGGAAACACCATATATTTT	CASSTGQPISGNTIYF
TRBD1	TRBV5-4	TRBJ2-7	.	TGTGCCAGCAGCAACCGGGACAGAGTCTCCTACGAGCAGTACTTC	CASSNRDRVSYEQYF
.	TRBV7-6	TRBJ2-4	few	TGTGCCAGCAGCTTAGTATTAGGGGGTACAATTCAGTACTTC	CASSLVLGGTIQYF
.	TRBV10-3	TRBJ1-5	many	TGTGCCATCAGTGAGGGGGAGAGCAATCAGCCCCAGCATTTT	CAISEGESNQPQHF
.	TRBV20-1	TRBJ2-5	.	TGCAGTGCTAGCACCCAAGAGACCCAGTACTTC	CSASTQETQYF
.	TRBV6-5	TRBJ2-7	.	TGTGCCAGCAGAGCGACTGACAACTACGAGCAGTACTTC	CASRATDNYEQYF
.	TRBV1	TRBJ2-7	few	TGCACCAGCAGCCAAGAAAGGCTAGCGGGTCACTACGAGCAGTACTTC	CTSSQERLAGHYEQYF
TRBD2	TRBV7-9	TRBJ2-3	few	TGTGCCAGCAGGCCGGGACTAGCGGGCACAGATACGCAGTATTTT	CASRPGLAGTDTQYF
TRBD2	TRBV19	TRBJ2-1	few	TGTGCCAGTAAGAGCGGGAGAGGGTACAATGAGCAGTTCTTC	CASKSGRGYNEQFF
.	TRBV5-1	TRBJ2-5	few	TGCGCCAGCAGCCCCACGGACAGCCAAGAGACCCAGTACTTC	CASSPTDSQETQYF
.	TRBV10-3	TRBJ2-3	few	TGTGCCACTATCCGGGACCGGTGGACTGATACGCAGTATTTT	CATIRDRWTDTQYF
.	TRBV5-1	TRBJ2-2	few	TGCGCCAGCAGTTCCACCGTCGCCGGGGAGCTGTTTTTT	CASSSTVAGELFF
.	TRBV29-1	TRBJ2-7	.	TGCAGCGTTTCTTCTGTCGTGGGTGGCGAGCAGTACTTC	CSVSSVVGGEQYF
.	TRBV5-4	TRBJ2-3	few	TGTGCCAGCGGCGGACAGACAGATACGCAGTATTTT	CASGGQTDTQYF
.	TRBV6-5	TRBJ2-7	few	TGTGCCAGCAGGAAAGTACGGGGTTACTACGAGCAGTACTTC	CASRKVRGYYEQYF
TRBD2	TRBV7-8	TRBJ2-3	few	TGTGCCAGCAGCTTAGCTGGGACTAGCGGGAGGAGGGGCCGCACAGATACGCAGTATTTT	CASSLAGTSGRRGRTDTQYF
.	TRBV19	TRBJ1-1	.	TGTGCCAGTAGTAGCCACAGTAACACTGAAGCTTTCTTT	CASSSHSNTEAFF
.	TRBV4-1	TRBJ2-5	few	TGCGCCAGCAGCCAAGTGACAGGAAAGACCCAGTACTTC	CASSQVTGKTQYF
.	TRBV7-2	TRBJ2-1	few	TGTGCCAGCAGCTTCGTAGGGAATGAGCAGTTCTTC	CASSFVGNEQFF
.	TRBV5-6	TRBJ1-1	.	TGTGCCAGCAGCTTGTTGATCCGTCAACAGAACACTGAAGCTTTCTTT	CASSLLIRQQNTEAFF
TRBD2	TRBV29-1	TRBJ2-7	.	TGCAGCGGCACGGGGGGGTACCCGGATTACGAGCAGTACTTC	CSGTGGYPDYEQYF
.	TRBV6-5	TRBJ1-3	.	TGTGCCAGCAGTTACGGGTATATGGGAAACACCATATATTTT	CASSYGYMGNTIYF
.	TRBV14	TRBJ1-4	.	TGTGCCAGCAGCCGGGGGACATCCTGGCCAGAAAAACTGTTTTTT	CASSRGTSWPEKLFF
.	TRBV5-1	TRBJ2-1	.	TGCGCCAGCAGCCAGAGACTAACCTTATACAATGAGCAGTTCTTC	CASSQRLTLYNEQFF
TRBD1	TRBV25-1	TRBJ2-3	.	TGTGCCAGCAGTGGACAGGGTGCCACAGATACGCAGTATTTT	CASSGQGATDTQYF
.	TRBV6-5	TRBJ1-4	few	TGTGCCAGCAGGGGGGAACAGGGAGACAAACTGTTTTTT	CASRGEQGDKLFF
TRBD1	TRBV10-3	TRBJ2-6	.	TGTGCCACTTTAGGACAGGGCGTGGTCTCTGGGGCCAACGTCCTGACTTTC	CATLGQGVVSGANVLTF
TRBD2	TRBV11-2	TRBJ2-3	.	TGTGCCAGCAGCTTGGGGCGGGAGGATACGCAGTATTTT	CASSLGREDTQYF
.	TRBV4-3	TRBJ2-7	.	TGCCCTCTTGGCCGGGAACGGGAAGCGGACCACGAGCAGTACTTC	CPLGREREADHEQYF
.	TRBV7-2	TRBJ1-4	.	TGTGCCAGCAGCCTAGCAACTAATGAAAAACTGTTTTTT	CASSLATNEKLFF
TRBD1	TRBV25-1	TRBJ2-7	few	TGTGCCAGCAGGGGACAGGGACCCTACGAGCAGTACTTC	CASRGQGPYEQYF
TRBD2	TRBV19	TRBJ2-1	.	TGTGCCAGTAGTATGCAGTCTAGCGGGCGAAACAATGAGCAGTTCTTC	CASSMQSSGRNNEQFF
TRBD1	TRBV25-1	TRBJ2-7	few	TGTGCCAGCAGTGAATATCTCGGACAGGGGGGCTACGAGCAGTACTTC	CASSEYLGQGGYEQYF
TRBD2	TRBV13	TRBJ2-1	.	TGTGCCAGCAGCGCCCCGGGACTAGCGGGAAGTGAGCAGTTCTTC	CASSAPGLAGSEQFF
.	TRBV11-1	TRBJ2-1	few	TGTGCCAGCAGCTCACAAGGAAGAGCCTACAATGAGCAGTTCTTC	CASSSQGRAYNEQFF
TRBD1	TRBV19	TRBJ1-2	.	TGTGCCACCGCGACAGGGGGCGGCTATGGCTACACCTTC	CATATGGGYGYTF
.	TRBV7-2	TRBJ1-6	few	TGTGCCAGCAGGGCGAGTCTGGGGAATTCACCCCTCCACTTT	CASRASLGNSPLHF
.	TRBV6-5	TRBJ1-2	once	TGTGCCAGCAGTTACGGGGGAGGCTACACCTTC	CASSYGGGYTF
.	TRBV5-5	TRBJ2-3	few	TGTGCCAGCAGCTTGAGTGTTGGGATGGCGAGAGCGGATACGCAGTATTTT	CASSLSVGMARADTQYF
.	TRBV21-1	TRBJ2-5	.	TGTGCCAGCAGCCCCCGAAGGACTAGTTCTTGGACCCAGTACTTC	CASSPRRTSSWTQYF
.	TRBV4-3	TRBJ2-1	.	TGCGCCAGCAGCCAGTCCAGGGACTCCTACAATGAGCAGTTCTTC	CASSQSRDSYNEQFF
.	TRBV27	TRBJ1-2	.	TGTGCCAGCAGTTTTTACGGGGGACGGAGCTATGGCTACACCTTC	CASSFYGGRSYGYTF
.	TRBV18	TRBJ2-5	few	TGTGCCAGCTCACCATATCCCGAGACCCAGTACTTC	CASSPYPETQYF
.	TRBV5-4	TRBJ2-1	.	TGTGCCAGCAGCTCCCGGTTTAGCCTAGCAATTAATGAGCAGTTCTTC	CASSSRFSLAINEQFF